A single sample gave rise to the 2 T cell receptor beta chains below, sequenced in a study of Ad26.COV2.S vaccination and SARS-CoV-2 variants. The table came from immunoSEQ multiplex PCR; TCRdb's copy has only in-frame clones and leaves some out. The data contain hundreds of thousands of clones, 75% to 95% of them singletons. As for treatment: roughly 20 received Ad26.COV2.S at low or high dose, single or two shots; about 5 received placebo; per-sample allocation not given. Vaccine and placebo recipients were sampled on day 63 after the first injection. Sequencing used peripheral blood, obtained in a trial of Ad26.COV2.S vaccine versus placebo. The receptor source for this set is a person aged 18-65 years who received the Ad26.COV2.S COVID-19 vaccine or a placebo.

This clone was detected a few times. In DNA form, the CDR3 reads TGCGCCAGCAGCTTAACCGGGACAAGTAATTCACCCCTCCACTTT. Protein product: CASSLTGTSNSPLHF. The gene calls are TRBV5-1 and TRBJ1-6; perhaps TRBD1 as D (6 bases). Germline CDR1 is SGHRS and CDR2 is YFSETQ. V shed 2 bases and J shed 6 bases, with 12 bases lying between them. The CDR3 runs to 15 residues.

The rearrangement uses TRBV7-2 and TRBJ2-7; the match to TRBD2 covers 7 bases. The CDR3 loop spans 15 amino acids. Germline lookup yields CDR1 SGHTA and CDR2 FQGNSA. Trimming took 4 bases from V and 5 from J; bases not matched to a gene: 11. The DNA for the CDR3 is TGTGCCAGCAGCTCTAGCGGAGGAGTCGGGGACGAGCAGTACTTC. Its translation is CASSSSGGVGDEQYF.